This T cell receptor (beta chain) was observed in a study of T cells in localized non-small cell lung cancer. Generated by immunoSEQ multiplex PCR, the TCRdb table keeps only in-frame clones and is missing some. The table records around 10,000 clones, just under 50% of them present only once. As regards this clone: Its antigen is unidentified.

The V end lost 8 bases, the J end lost 6 bases, and 22 bases lay between the germline ends. The germline V gene encodes CDR1 MNHGY and CDR2 SAAAGT. The CDR3 extends over 16 amino acids. Notes on the study in general: Adjacent lung exhibited a median of about 56 among the 100 most abundant tumor clones. As only one tumor region underwent sequencing, heterogeneity remains possible.

This clonotype was obtained from a woman aged 35 to 75 with stage II squamous cell lung carcinoma. V usage is TRBV6-8 and J usage is TRBJ2-2, with D possibly being TRBD1 (6 bases). The sequencing used lymph node tissue, collected before any cancer treatment. The CDR3 DNA reads TGTGCCAGCGGGACACAACGGTTCGGCACAGCCGGGGAGCTGTTTTTT. The encoded protein is CASGTQRFGTAGELFF.